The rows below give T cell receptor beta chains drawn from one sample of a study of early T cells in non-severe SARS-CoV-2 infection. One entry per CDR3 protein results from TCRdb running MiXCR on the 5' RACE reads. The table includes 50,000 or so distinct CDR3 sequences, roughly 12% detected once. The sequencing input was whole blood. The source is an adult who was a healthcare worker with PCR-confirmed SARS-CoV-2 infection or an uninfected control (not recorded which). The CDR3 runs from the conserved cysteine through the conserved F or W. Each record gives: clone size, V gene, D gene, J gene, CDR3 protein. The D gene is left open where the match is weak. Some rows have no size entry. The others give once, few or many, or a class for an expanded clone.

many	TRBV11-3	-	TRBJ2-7	CASSLVTGVAHEQYF
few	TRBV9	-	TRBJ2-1	CASSEFPLPRNEQFF
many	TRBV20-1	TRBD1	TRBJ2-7	CSARGQGIKYEQYF
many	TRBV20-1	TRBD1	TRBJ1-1	CSARTGDTEAFF
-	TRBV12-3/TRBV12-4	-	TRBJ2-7	CASSPGLGEQYF
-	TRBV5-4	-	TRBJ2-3	CASSLGDGIDTQYF
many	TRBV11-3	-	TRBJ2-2	CASSLPWTGTGELFF
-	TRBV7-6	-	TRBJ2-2	CASRPPGGSGELFF
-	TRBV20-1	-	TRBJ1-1	CSAEALMGWDTEAFF
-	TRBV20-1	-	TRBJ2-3	CSVATGIPDTQYF
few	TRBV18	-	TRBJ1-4	CASSPRPDEKLFF
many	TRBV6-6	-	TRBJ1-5	CASSYDGGGNQPQHF
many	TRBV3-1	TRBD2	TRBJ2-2	CASSQRTGTSVSGELFF
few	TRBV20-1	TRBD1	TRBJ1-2	CSAYGTAYGYTF
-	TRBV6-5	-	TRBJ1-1	CASKTSRTEAFF
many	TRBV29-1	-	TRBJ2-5	CSVTGPKQETQYF
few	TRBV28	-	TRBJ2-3	CASTGGMGQYF
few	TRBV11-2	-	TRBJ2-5	CASSSEQSEETQYF
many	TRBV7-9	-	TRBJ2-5	CASSLEAETQYF
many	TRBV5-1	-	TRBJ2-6	CASRPGTGANVLTF
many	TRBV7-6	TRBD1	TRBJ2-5	CASRKDRGRGMETQYF
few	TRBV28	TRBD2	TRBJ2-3	CALRGLPTDTQYF
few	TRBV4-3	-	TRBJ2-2	CASSQDGGTGELFF
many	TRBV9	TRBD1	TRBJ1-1	CARNRGWDLGTEAFF
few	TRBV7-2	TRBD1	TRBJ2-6	CASSQWGQGVDVANVLTF
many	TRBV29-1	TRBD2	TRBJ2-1	CSVRTSGGNEQFF
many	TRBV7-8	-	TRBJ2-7	CASSLDPRGTLYEQYF
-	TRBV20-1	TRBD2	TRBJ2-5	CSAPRGLAGGRETQYF
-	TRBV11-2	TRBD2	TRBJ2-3	CASSLSLAGVTQYF
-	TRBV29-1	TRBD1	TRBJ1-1	CSVGGQGSTEAFF